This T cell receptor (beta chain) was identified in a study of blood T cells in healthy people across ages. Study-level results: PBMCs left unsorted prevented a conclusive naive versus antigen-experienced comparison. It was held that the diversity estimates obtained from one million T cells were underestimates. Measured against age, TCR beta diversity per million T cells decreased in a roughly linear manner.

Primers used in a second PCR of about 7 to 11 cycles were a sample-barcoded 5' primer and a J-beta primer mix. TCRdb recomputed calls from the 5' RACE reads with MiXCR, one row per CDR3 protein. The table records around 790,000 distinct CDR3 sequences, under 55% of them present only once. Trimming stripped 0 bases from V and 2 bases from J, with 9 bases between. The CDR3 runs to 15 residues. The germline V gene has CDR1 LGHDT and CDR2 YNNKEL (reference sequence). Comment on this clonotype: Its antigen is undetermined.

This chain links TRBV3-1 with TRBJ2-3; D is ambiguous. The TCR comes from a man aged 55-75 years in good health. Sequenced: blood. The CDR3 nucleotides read TGTGCCAGCAGCCAAGATATAAGACCCACAGATACGCAGTATTTT. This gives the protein CASSQDIRPTDTQYF.